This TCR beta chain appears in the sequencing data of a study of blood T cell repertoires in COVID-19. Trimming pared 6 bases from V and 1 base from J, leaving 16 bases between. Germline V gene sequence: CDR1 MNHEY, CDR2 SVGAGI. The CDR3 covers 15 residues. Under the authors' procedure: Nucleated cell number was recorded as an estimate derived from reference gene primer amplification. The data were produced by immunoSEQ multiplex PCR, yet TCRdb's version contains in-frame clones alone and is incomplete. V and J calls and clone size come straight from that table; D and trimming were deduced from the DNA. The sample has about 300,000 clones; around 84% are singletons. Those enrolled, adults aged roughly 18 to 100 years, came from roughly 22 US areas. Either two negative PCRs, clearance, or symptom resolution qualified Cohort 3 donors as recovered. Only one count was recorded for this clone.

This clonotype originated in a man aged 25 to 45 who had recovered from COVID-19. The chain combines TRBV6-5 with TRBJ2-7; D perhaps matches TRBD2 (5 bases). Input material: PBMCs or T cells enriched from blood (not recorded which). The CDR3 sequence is CASSQHGDLSYEQYF. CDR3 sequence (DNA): TGTGCCAGCAGCCAACACGGGGATTTGTCCTACGAGCAGTACTTC.